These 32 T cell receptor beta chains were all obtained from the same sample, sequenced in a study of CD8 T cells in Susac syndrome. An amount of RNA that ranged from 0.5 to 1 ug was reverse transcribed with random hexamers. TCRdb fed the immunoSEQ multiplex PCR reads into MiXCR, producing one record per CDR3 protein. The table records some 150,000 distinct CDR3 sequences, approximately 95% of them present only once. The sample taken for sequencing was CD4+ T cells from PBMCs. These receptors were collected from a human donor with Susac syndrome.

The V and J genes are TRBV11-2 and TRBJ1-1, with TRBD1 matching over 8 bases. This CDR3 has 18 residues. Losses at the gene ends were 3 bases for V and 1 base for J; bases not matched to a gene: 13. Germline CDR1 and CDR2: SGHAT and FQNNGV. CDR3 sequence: CASSFPFRTGRGNTEAFF. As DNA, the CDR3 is TGTGCCAGCAGCTTTCCCTTTAGGACAGGGAGGGGGAACACTGAAGCTTTCTTT.

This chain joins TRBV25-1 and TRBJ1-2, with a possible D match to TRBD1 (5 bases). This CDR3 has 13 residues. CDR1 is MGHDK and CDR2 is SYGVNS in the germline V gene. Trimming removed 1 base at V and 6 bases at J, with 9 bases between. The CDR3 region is CASSEFGTDGYTF. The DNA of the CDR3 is TGTGCCAGCAGTGAATTCGGGACCGATGGCTACACCTTC.

CDR3 nucleotides: TGTGCCAGCAGCTTGGCGGGGATTGGATCACCCCTCCACTTT. The encoded protein is CASSLAGIGSPLHF. The chain carries TRBV5-4 and TRBJ1-6, with unresolved D. The V gene's germline CDR1 is SGHNT and CDR2 YYREEE (reference sequence). Between the trimmed V and J ends, which lost 0 bases and 10 bases, there was a span of 11 bases. This CDR3 contains 14 residues.

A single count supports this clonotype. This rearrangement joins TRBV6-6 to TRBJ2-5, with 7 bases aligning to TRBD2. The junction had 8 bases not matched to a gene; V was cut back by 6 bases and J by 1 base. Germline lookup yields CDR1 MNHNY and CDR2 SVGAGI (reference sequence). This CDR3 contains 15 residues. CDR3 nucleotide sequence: TGTGCCAGCAGGGGGGGGGATCCCACCCAAGAGACCCAGTACTTC. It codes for CASRGGDPTQETQYF.

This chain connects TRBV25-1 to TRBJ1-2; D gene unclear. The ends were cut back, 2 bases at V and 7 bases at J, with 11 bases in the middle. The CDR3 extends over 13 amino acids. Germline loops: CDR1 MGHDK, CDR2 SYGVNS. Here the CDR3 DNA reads TGTGCCAGCAGTGAAATTCTAAATACTGGCTACACCTTC. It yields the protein CASSEILNTGYTF.

The CDR3 DNA sequence: TGTGCCAGCAGCTCCGGGCGGGAGGGAGGGTACCAAGAGACCCAGTACTTC. Translated: CASSSGREGGYQETQYF. This rearrangement joins TRBV7-2 to TRBJ2-5; TRBD2 aligns across 9 bases. The J segment lost 0 bases and the V segment lost 4 bases, leaving 9 bases of the junction unmatched. CDR1 and CDR2 (germline): SGHTA, FQGNSA. This CDR3 spans 17 amino acids.

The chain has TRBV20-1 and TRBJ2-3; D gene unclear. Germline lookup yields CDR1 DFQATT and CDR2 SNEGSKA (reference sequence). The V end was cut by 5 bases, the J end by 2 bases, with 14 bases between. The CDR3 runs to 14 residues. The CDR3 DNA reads TGCAGTGCTCATCCCCGAGGCCTCACAGATACGCAGTATTTT. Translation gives CSAHPRGLTDTQYF.

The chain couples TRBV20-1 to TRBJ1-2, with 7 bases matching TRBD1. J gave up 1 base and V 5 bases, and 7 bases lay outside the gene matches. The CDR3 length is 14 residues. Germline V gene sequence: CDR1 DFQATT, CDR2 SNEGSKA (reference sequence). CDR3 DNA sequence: TGCAGTGCTTCTCCGGGACAGCATAACTATGGCTACACCTTC. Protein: CSASPGQHNYGYTF.

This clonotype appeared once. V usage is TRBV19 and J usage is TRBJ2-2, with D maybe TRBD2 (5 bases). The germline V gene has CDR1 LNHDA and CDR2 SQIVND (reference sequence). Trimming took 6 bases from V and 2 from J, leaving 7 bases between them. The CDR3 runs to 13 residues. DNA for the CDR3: TGTGCCAGTAGCACTAGAAACACCGGGGAGCTGTTTTTT. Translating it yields CASSTRNTGELFF.

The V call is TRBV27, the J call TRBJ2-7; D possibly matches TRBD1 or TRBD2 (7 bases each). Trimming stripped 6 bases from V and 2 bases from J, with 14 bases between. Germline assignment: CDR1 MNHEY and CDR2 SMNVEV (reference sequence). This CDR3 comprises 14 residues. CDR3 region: CASSIRGGPYEQYF. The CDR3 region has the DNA TGTGCCAGCAGCATCAGGGGGGGCCCCTACGAGCAGTACTTC.

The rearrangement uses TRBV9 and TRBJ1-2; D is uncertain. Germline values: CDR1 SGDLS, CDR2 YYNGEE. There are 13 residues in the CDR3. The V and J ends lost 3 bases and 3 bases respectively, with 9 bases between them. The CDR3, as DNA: TGTGCCAGCAGCGCGGACGGCCACTATGGCTACACCTTC. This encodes CASSADGHYGYTF.

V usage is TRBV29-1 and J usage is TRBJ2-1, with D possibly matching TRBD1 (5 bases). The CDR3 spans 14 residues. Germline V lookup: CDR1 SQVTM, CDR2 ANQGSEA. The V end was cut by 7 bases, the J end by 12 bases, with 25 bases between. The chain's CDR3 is CSGAGASPESLQFF. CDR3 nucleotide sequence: TGCAGCGGCGCTGGGGCAAGCCCAGAGAGTTTGCAGTTCTTC.

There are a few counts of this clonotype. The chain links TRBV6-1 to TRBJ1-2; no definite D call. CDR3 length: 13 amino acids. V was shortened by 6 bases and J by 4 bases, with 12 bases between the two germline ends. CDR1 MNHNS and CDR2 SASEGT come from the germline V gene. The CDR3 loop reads CASSPAPTYGYTF. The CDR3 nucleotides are TGTGCCAGCAGCCCCGCCCCCACCTATGGCTACACCTTC.

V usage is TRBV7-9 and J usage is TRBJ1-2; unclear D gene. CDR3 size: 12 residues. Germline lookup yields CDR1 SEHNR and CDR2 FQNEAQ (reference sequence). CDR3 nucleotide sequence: TGTTGTACAGTCCCATCTGGCTATGGCTACACCTTC. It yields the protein CCTVPSGYGYTF.

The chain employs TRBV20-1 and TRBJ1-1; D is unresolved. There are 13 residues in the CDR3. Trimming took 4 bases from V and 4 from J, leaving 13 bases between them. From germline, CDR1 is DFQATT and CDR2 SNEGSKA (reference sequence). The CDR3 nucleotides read TGCAGTGCTAAATCGGAGTTTGGCACTGAAGCTTTCTTT. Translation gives CSAKSEFGTEAFF.

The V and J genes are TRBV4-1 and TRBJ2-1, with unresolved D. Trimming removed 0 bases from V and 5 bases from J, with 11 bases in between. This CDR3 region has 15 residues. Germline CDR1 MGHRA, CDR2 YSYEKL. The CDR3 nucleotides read TGCGCCAGCAGCCAAGACCCGACGCGTAACAATGAGCAGTTCTTC. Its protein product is CASSQDPTRNNEQFF.

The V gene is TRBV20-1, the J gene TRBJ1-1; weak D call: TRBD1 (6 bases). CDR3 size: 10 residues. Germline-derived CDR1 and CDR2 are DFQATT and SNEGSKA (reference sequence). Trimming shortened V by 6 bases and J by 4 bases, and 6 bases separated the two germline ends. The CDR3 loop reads CSAGGTEAFF. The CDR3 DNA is TGCAGTGCAGGGGGCACTGAAGCTTTCTTT.

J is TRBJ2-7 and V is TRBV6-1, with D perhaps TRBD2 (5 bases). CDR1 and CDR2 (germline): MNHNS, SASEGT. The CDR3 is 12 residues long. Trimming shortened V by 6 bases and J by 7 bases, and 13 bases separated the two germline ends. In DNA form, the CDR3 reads TGTGCCAGCAGATCCCGCCCGGGGGAGCAGTACTTC. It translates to CASRSRPGEQYF.

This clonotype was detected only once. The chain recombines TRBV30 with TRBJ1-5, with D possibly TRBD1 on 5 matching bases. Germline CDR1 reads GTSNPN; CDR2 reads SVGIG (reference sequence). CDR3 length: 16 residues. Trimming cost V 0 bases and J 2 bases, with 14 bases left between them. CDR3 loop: CAWSVPGVEGNQPQHF. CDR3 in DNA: TGTGCCTGGAGTGTACCGGGGGTAGAAGGCAATCAGCCCCAGCATTTT.

The CDR3: CASSHSPDGNQYF. DNA of the CDR3: TGCGCCAGCAGCCACTCCCCCGACGGGAACCAGTACTTC. The chain joins TRBV4-1 to TRBJ2-5, with TRBD2 as a possible D gene (5 bases). V lost 3 bases and J 10 bases, leaving 15 bases between the germline ends. The CDR3 extends over 13 amino acids. CDR1 MGHRA and CDR2 YSYEKL come from the germline V gene.

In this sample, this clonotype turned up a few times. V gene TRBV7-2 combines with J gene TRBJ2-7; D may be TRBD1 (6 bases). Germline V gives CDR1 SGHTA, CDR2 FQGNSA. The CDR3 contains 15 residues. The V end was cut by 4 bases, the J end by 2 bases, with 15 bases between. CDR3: CASSYMGDTTYEQYF. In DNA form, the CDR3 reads TGTGCCAGCAGCTACATGGGGGACACTACCTACGAGCAGTACTTC.

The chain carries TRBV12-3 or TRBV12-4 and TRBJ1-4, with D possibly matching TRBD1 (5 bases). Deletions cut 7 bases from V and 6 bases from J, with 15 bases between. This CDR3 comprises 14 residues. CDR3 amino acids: CASNRPGTYEKLFF. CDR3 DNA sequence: TGTGCCAGCAATCGTCCCGGGACGTATGAAAAACTGTTTTTT.

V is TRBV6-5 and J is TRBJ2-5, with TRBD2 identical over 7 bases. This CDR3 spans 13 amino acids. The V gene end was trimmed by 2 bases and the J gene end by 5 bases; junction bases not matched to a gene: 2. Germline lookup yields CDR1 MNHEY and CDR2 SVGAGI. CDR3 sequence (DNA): TGTGCCAGCAGTTACGTCGGGGGGGAGACCCAGTACTTC. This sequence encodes CASSYVGGETQYF.

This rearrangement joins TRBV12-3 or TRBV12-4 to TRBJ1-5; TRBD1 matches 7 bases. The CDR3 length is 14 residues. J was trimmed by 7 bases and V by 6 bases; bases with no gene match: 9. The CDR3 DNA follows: TGTGCCAGCAGCCAGACAGGGACGGGGCAGCCCCAGCATTTT. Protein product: CASSQTGTGQPQHF.

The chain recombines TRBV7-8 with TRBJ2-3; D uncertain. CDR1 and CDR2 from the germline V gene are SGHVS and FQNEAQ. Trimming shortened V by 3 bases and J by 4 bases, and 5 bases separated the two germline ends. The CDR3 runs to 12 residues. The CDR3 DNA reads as TGTGCCAGCAGCTTCAGTCCAGATACGCAGTATTTT. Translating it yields CASSFSPDTQYF.

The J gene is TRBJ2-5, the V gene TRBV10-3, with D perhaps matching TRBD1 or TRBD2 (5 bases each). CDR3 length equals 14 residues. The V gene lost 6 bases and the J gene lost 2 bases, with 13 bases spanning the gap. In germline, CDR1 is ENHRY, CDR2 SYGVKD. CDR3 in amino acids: CAIRGTGGQETQYF. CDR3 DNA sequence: TGTGCCATCAGGGGGACGGGCGGTCAAGAGACCCAGTACTTC.

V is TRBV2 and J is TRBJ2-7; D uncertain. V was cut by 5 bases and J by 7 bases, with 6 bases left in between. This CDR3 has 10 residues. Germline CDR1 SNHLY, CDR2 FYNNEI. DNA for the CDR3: TGTGCCAGCAGTCGTGGTGAGCAGTACTTC. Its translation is CASSRGEQYF.

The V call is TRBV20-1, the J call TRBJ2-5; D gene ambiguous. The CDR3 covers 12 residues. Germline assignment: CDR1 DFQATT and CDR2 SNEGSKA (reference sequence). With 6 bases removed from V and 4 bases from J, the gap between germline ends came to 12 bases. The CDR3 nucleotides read TGCAGTGCCCTCCCCGTTGGAGAGACCCAGTACTTC. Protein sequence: CSALPVGETQYF.

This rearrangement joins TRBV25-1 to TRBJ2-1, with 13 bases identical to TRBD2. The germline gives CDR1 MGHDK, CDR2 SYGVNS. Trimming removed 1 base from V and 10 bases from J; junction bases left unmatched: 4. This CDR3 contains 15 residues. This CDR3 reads CASSEFGLAGAEQFF. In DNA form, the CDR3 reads TGTGCCAGCAGTGAATTTGGACTAGCGGGAGCGGAGCAGTTCTTC.

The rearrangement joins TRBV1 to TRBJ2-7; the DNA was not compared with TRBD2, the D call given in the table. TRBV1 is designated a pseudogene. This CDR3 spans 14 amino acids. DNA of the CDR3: TGCACCAGCAGCCAATCTCAGCGGGAGTACGAGCAGTACTTC. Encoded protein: CTSSQSQREYEQYF.

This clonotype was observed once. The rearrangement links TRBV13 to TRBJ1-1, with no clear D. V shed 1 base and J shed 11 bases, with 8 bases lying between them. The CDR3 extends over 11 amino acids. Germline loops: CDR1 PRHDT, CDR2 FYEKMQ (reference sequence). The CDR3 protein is CASSLEAGAFF. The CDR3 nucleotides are TGTGCCAGCAGCTTAGAGGCGGGGGCTTTCTTT.

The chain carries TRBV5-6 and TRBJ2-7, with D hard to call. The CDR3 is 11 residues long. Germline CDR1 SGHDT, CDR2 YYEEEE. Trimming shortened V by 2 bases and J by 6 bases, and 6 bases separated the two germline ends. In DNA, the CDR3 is TGTGCCAGCAGCTTTTCGATCGAGCAGTACTTC. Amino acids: CASSFSIEQYF.